This T cell receptor (beta chain) stems from a study of cytomegalovirus exposure and HLA in healthy donors. 60 Vbeta and 13 Jbeta primers were used in PCR. Original analysis: Some 11 million of the 80 million or so unique TCR beta chains counted in a later analysis were shared. Sequenced by immunoSEQ multiplex PCR; TCRdb stores in-frame clones only, minus some. Clone size and the V and J calls come from that table; the DNA yielded D and trimming. The sample yields under 150,000 clones, 60% to 80% seen once. Findings and caveats of the study: Among TCR beta chains of equal frequency, HLA-associated ones were more clonally expanded in a later analysis. Cytomegalovirus-associated status was assigned to some 160 TCR beta chains.

The sample holds a few counts of this clone. Its cognate antigen is unknown. Germline V CDR1 and CDR2: MNHNS, SASEGT. Trimming cost V 8 bases and J 7 bases; bases outside gene matches: 15. The CDR3 is made up of 15 amino acids. The sequencing sample was made of PBMCs. The chain is built from TRBV6-1 and TRBJ2-7, with TRBD1 identical over 9 bases. This TCR was sampled from a man aged 50-60 years in good health and CMV-seropositive. In DNA form, the CDR3 reads TGTGCCAGCGGGAAAAGGGGACAGGGAGTTTGGGAGCAGTACTTC. Encoded protein: CASGKRGQGVWEQYF.